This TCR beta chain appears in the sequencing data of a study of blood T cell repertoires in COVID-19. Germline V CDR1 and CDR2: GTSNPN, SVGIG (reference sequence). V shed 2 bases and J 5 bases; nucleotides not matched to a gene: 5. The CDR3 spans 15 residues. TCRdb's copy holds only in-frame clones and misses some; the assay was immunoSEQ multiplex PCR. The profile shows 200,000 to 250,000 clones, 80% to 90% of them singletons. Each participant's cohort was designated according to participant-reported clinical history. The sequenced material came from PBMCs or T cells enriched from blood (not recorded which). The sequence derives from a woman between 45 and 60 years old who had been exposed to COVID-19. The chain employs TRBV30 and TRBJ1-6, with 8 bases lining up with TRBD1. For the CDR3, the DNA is TGTGCCTGGAGTTTCCAGGACAGGGATAATTCACCCCTCCACTTT. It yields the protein CAWSFQDRDNSPLHF.